The rows below give T cell receptor beta chains drawn from one sample of a study of blood T cell repertoires in COVID-19. The assay was immunoSEQ multiplex PCR, and TCRdb's table has in-frame clones only and misses some. The repertoire holds roughly 200,000 clones, with around nine tenths as singletons. The sample was peripheral blood. The receptors come from a woman between 18 and 29 years old who had recovered from COVID-19. Both conserved end residues are part of each CDR3. D genes are given only for firm matches. Clone size appears in some rows only: once, few, many, or a class for an expanded clone.

15,TRBJ1-2,TRBV10-3,.,.,CAISESRVSGGGYTF,TGTGCCATCAGTGAGTCCCGGGTCTCTGGAGGGGGCTACACCTTC
18,TRBJ1-4,TRBV4-3,.,.,CASSQERWGEGTNEKLFF,TGCGCCAGCAGCCAAGAACGTTGGGGGGAGGGAACTAATGAAAAACTGTTTTTT
14,TRBJ2-5,TRBV5-1,.,.,CASSAMTVGETQYF,TGCGCCAGCAGCGCCATGACAGTTGGGGAGACCCAGTACTTC
15,TRBJ1-2,TRBV2,.,.,CASRTGTRPNYGYTF,TGTGCCAGCAGAACCGGGACACGACCTAACTATGGCTACACCTTC
15,TRBJ1-2,TRBV5-1,.,TRBD1,CASTQNQGVNYGYTF,TGCGCCAGCACCCAAAACCAGGGGGTGAACTATGGCTACACCTTC
15,TRBJ1-3,TRBV4-3,.,.,CASSQGAGAGNTIYF,TGCGCCAGCAGCCAAGGAGCGGGGGCTGGAAACACCATATATTTT
14,TRBJ1-2,TRBV6-5,.,.,CASSSGQYYYGYTF,TGTGCCAGCAGCTCAGGACAGTACTACTATGGCTACACCTTC
13,TRBJ1-3,TRBV15,.,TRBD1,CATSETGQNTIYF,TGTGCCACCAGCGAGACAGGGCAAAACACCATATATTTT
14,TRBJ1-1,TRBV5-1,.,TRBD1,CASSLDRGVTEAFF,TGCGCCAGCAGCTTGGACAGGGGAGTCACTGAAGCTTTCTTT
14,TRBJ2-5,TRBV5-1,.,TRBD2,CASSLGTSGETQYF,TGCGCCAGCAGCTTAGGGACTAGCGGGGAGACCCAGTACTTC
13,TRBJ1-1,TRBV12-3/TRBV12-4,.,.,CASTSPGDTEAFF,TGTGCCAGCACCTCGCCAGGGGACACTGAAGCTTTCTTT
11,TRBJ1-1,TRBV2,few,.,CASSFIPEAFF,TGTGCCAGCAGTTTTATCCCTGAAGCTTTCTTT
12,TRBJ1-2,TRBV2,.,TRBD1,CASHGTGYGYTF,TGTGCCAGCCACGGGACAGGTTATGGCTACACCTTC
16,TRBJ2-3,TRBV29-1,.,TRBD2,CSVRDFGTSSPDTQYF,TGCAGCGTGAGGGACTTCGGGACTAGCTCCCCAGATACGCAGTATTTT
14,TRBJ2-3,TRBV2,.,.,CASRLGDFTDTQYF,TGTGCCAGCAGGCTCGGGGACTTCACAGATACGCAGTATTTT
14,TRBJ2-5,TRBV5-1,.,TRBD1,CASSIGTVQETQYF,TGCGCCAGCAGCATAGGGACAGTCCAAGAGACCCAGTACTTC
16,TRBJ2-2,TRBV7-9,.,TRBD2,CASSHGLAGNTGELFF,TGTGCCAGCAGTCATGGACTAGCGGGAAACACCGGGGAGCTGTTTTTT
13,TRBJ2-2,TRBV7-9,.,TRBD1,CASPGGRTGELFF,TGTGCCAGCCCAGGGGGACGGACCGGGGAGCTGTTTTTT
15,TRBJ1-3,TRBV5-8,.,.,CASSPYSGTGNTIYF,TGTGCCAGCAGCCCCTACTCGGGTACGGGAAACACCATATATTTT
13,TRBJ1-4,TRBV2,.,TRBD1,CASSVHRGEKLFF,TGTGCCAGCAGTGTACACAGGGGTGAAAAACTGTTTTTT
16,TRBJ2-1,TRBV2,.,TRBD2,CASSVETGLGIYEQFF,TGTGCCAGCAGTGTTGAGACGGGACTAGGAATATATGAGCAGTTCTTC
15,TRBJ1-2,TRBV19,.,TRBD1,CASMRTGELGYGYTF,TGTGCCAGTATGCGGACAGGGGAGCTGGGCTATGGCTACACCTTC
17,TRBJ2-5,TRBV4-1,.,.,CASSSRRTGLGQETQYF,TGCGCCAGCAGCTCGCGCCGTACAGGGTTGGGACAAGAGACCCAGTACTTC
13,TRBJ2-6,TRBV27,.,.,CASSFTGANVLTF,TGTGCCAGCAGTTTTACTGGGGCCAACGTCCTGACTTTC
15,TRBJ2-7,TRBV7-2,.,TRBD1,CASSLWGQGAYEQYF,TGTGCCAGCAGCTTATGGGGACAGGGGGCGTACGAGCAGTACTTC
15,TRBJ2-7,TRBV2,.,.,CASSEGRRGPYEQYF,TGTGCCAGCAGTGAAGGAAGGCGGGGTCCCTACGAGCAGTACTTC
15,TRBJ2-2,TRBV29-1,many,TRBD1,CSVVTGTGESGELFF,TGCAGCGTTGTAACCGGGACAGGGGAATCCGGGGAGCTGTTTTTT
13,TRBJ1-2,TRBV6-5,once,.,CASNPTTNYGYTF,TGTGCCAGCAACCCGACAACTAACTATGGCTACACCTTC
15,TRBJ2-3,TRBV6-4,.,TRBD2,CASSEVAGSTDTQYF,TGTGCCAGCAGTGAGGTAGCGGGCAGCACAGATACGCAGTATTTT
15,TRBJ1-3,TRBV6-6,.,.,CASATGGWSGNTIYF,TGTGCCAGCGCAACGGGGGGGTGGTCTGGAAACACCATATATTTT
15,TRBJ1-1,TRBV19,.,TRBD1,CASSPRTGGGTEAFF,TGTGCCAGTAGTCCCCGGACAGGGGGCGGGACTGAAGCTTTCTTT
14,TRBJ1-1,TRBV6-5,.,.,CASSSKTPNTEAFF,TGTGCCAGCAGTTCGAAAACACCGAACACTGAAGCTTTCTTT
15,TRBJ2-7,TRBV4-1,.,TRBD2,CASSQLGLALGEQYF,TGCGCCAGCAGCCAACTGGGACTAGCGTTGGGGGAGCAGTACTTC
14,TRBJ2-1,TRBV10-3,.,TRBD1,CATNRDRAYNEQFF,TGTGCCACCAACCGGGACAGGGCCTACAATGAGCAGTTCTTC
15,TRBJ2-3,TRBV27,.,.,CASSSQVASTDTQYF,TGTGCCAGCAGTTCCCAGGTAGCGAGCACAGATACGCAGTATTTT
16,TRBJ1-2,TRBV6-1,few,.,CASSEALYVGVYGYTF,TGTGCCAGCAGTGAAGCGCTTTACGTCGGTGTTTATGGCTACACCTTC
14,TRBJ1-2,TRBV15,.,.,CATSGGSRNYGYTF,TGTGCCACCAGCGGAGGATCCCGGAACTATGGCTACACCTTC
14,TRBJ1-6,TRBV4-1,.,.,CASSQEAGASPLHF,TGCGCCAGCAGCCAAGAGGCAGGGGCATCACCCCTCCACTTT
19,TRBJ2-2,TRBV4-3,.,TRBD2,CASSQDPRDSGGLELMLFF,TGCGCCAGCAGCCAAGATCCGCGGGACAGCGGGGGGTTGGAGCTCATGCTGTTTTTT
12,TRBJ1-4,TRBV6-1,.,.,CASSYSNEKLFF,TGTGCCAGCAGTTATAGTAATGAAAAACTGTTTTTT